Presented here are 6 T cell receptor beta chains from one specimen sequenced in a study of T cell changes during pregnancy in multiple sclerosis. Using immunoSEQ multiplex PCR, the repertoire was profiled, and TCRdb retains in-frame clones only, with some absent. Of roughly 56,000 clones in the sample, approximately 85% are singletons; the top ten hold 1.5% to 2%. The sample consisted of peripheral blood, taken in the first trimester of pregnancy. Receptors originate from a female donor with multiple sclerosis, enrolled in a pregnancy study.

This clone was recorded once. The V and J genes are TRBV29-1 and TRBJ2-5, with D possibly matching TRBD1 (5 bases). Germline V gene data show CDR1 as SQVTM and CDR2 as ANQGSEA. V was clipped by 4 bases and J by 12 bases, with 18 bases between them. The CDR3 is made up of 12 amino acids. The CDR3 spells CSVVPTEDSKYF. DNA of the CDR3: TGCAGCGTTGTCCCCACCGAAGACAGCAAGTACTTC. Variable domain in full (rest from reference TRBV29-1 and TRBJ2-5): SAVISQKPSRDICQRGTSLTIQCQVDSQVTMMFWYRQQPGQSLTLIATANQGSEATYESGFVIDKFPISRPNLTFSTLTVSNMSPEDSSIYLCSVVPTEDSKYFGPGTRLLVL.

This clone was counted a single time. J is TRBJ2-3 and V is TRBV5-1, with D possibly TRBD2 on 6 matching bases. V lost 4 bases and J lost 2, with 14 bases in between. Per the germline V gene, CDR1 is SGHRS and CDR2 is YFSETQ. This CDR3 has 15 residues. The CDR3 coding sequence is TGCGCCAGCAGCCTGGGGGACTCATACACAGATACGCAGTATTTT. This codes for CASSLGDSYTDTQYF.

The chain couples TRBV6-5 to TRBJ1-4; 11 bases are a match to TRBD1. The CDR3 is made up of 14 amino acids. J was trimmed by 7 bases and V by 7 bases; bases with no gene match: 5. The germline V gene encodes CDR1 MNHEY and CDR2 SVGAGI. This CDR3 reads CASTWTGGVEKLFF. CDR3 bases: TGTGCCAGCACCTGGACAGGGGGCGTTGAAAAACTGTTTTTT.

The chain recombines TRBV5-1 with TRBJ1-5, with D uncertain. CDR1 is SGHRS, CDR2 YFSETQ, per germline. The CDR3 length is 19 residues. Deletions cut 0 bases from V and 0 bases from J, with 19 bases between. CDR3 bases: TGCGCCAGCAGCTTGGCTTTCTTTTCCGGGAACTATAGCAATCAGCCCCAGCATTTT. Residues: CASSLAFFSGNYSNQPQHF.

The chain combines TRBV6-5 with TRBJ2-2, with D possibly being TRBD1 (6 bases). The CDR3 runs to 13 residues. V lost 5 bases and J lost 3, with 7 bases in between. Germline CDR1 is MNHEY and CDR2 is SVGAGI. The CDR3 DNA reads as TGTGCCAGCAGTAGGGGGTACACCGGGGAGCTGTTTTTT. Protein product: CASSRGYTGELFF.

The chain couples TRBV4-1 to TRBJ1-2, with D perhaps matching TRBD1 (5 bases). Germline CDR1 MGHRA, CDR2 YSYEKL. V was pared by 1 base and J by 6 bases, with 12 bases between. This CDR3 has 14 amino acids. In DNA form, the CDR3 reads TGCGCCAGCAGCCAAGTAGAAGGGGCCGATGGCTACACCTTC. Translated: CASSQVEGADGYTF.